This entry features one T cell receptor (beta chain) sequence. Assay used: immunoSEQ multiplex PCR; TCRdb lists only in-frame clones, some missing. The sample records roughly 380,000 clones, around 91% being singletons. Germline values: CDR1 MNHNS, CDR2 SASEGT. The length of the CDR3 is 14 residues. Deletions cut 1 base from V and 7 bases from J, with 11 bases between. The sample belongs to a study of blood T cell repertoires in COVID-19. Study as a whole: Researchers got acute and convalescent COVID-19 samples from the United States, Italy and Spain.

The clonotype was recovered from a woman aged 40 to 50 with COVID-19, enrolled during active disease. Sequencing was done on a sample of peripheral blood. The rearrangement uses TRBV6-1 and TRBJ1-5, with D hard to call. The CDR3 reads CASSEGRAGQPQHF. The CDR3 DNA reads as TGTGCCAGCAGTGAAGGGAGGGCCGGGCAGCCCCAGCATTTT.